The 17 T cell receptor beta chains presented below share a single source sample, sequenced in a study of radiotherapy plus CTLA-4 blockade in lung cancer. Generated by immunoSEQ multiplex PCR, the TCRdb table keeps only in-frame clones and is missing some. In the table there are about 97,000 clones, about 70% of which are singletons. Sequenced here: peripheral blood, sampled from a patient treated with radiotherapy plus ipilimumab. The receptors were gathered from a human donor with non-small cell lung cancer who had a partial response to radiotherapy plus ipilimumab. Some clones in this sample may be carry-over from other donors' samples.

The V gene is TRBV28, the J gene TRBJ1-2; D may be TRBD1 (5 bases). The CDR3 contains 13 residues. The V end was cut by 1 base, the J end by 7 bases, with 10 bases between. Germline V gene lookup returns CDR1 MDHEN and CDR2 SYDVKM. The CDR3 is CASSLSGVLGYTF. In DNA form, the CDR3 reads TGTGCCAGCAGTTTATCGGGGGTCCTTGGCTACACCTTC.

V usage is TRBV28 and J usage is TRBJ2-3; D is unclear. The CDR3 totals 12 residues. Trimming removed 8 bases at V and 6 bases at J, with 12 bases between. Germline CDR1 reads MDHEN; CDR2 reads SYDVKM. The CDR3 is CASREAADTQYF. The CDR3 DNA sequence: TGTGCCAGCCGCGAGGCGGCGGATACGCAGTATTTT.

The genes are TRBV7-2 and TRBJ1-2; no reliable D call. CDR1 and CDR2 from the germline V gene are SGHTA and FQGNSA. The V end was cut by 5 bases, the J end by 4 bases, with 11 bases between. The length of the CDR3 is 13 residues. This CDR3 reads CASSPTNLYGYTF. The CDR3 nucleotides read TGTGCCAGCAGCCCAACAAACCTCTATGGCTACACCTTC.

A few counts support this clone. The CDR3 here is CASSQGGALSNQPQHF. CDR3 in DNA: TGTGCCAGCAGTCAAGGGGGGGCCCTTAGCAATCAGCCCCAGCATTTT. This chain links TRBV28 with TRBJ1-5; maybe TRBD1 (6 bases). The V gene's germline CDR1 is MDHEN and CDR2 SYDVKM. V was shortened by 5 bases and J by 0 bases, with 14 bases between the two germline ends. The CDR3 contains 16 residues.

The gene calls are TRBV27 and TRBJ2-1; 13 bases line up with TRBD2. J was trimmed by 8 bases and V by 3 bases; bases with no gene match: 7. In germline, CDR1 is MNHEY, CDR2 SMNVEV (reference sequence). The CDR3 runs 16 residues. The CDR3 DNA reads TGTGCCAGCAGTTTGCGGACTAGCGGGAGAGCGGATGAGCAGTTCTTC. This sequence encodes CASSLRTSGRADEQFF.

The rearrangement links TRBV5-6 to TRBJ1-5; no reliable D call. Deletions cut 0 bases from V and 7 bases from J, with 11 bases between. CDR3 size: 14 residues. The germline V gene has CDR1 SGHDT and CDR2 YYEEEE. DNA of the CDR3: TGTGCCAGCAGCTTGGAAAGGGAGGGCCAGCCCCAGCATTTT. It encodes CASSLEREGQPQHF.

The CDR3 DNA sequence: TGTGCCAGCAGCTTTTATCTTGCTTCGAGCGGGAGTGATTCTGAGCAGTTCTTC. It specifies CASSFYLASSGSDSEQFF. This rearrangement joins TRBV7-9 to TRBJ2-1; 8 positions match TRBD2. V lost 3 bases, J lost 9 bases, and 19 bases stayed unmatched. In germline, CDR1 is SEHNR, CDR2 FQNEAQ (reference sequence). This CDR3 is built from 18 residues.

The genes are TRBV19 and TRBJ1-6; TRBD1 might be the D (5 bases). From germline, CDR1 is LNHDA and CDR2 SQIVND (reference sequence). The germline V and J ends were trimmed by 8 bases and 6 bases, with 11 bases remaining between them. CDR3 length: 13 amino acids. The DNA for the CDR3 is TGTGCCAGTGGGGCGGGACCTAATTCACCCCTCCACTTT. It is translated as CASGAGPNSPLHF.

V is TRBV6-5 and J is TRBJ1-1; no firm D call. The CDR3 sequence is 13 residues long. With 6 bases removed from V and 7 bases from J, the gap between germline ends came to 15 bases. Per the germline V gene, CDR1 is MNHEY and CDR2 is SVGAGI. CDR3 residues: CASSPLEGGEAFF. Here the CDR3 DNA reads TGTGCCAGCAGCCCATTAGAAGGAGGTGAAGCTTTCTTT.

This rearrangement joins TRBV7-8 to TRBJ2-5, with 7 nucleotides matching TRBD2. Judging by the DNA end, TRBJ2-7 fits better; the J call may be wrong. From germline, CDR1 is SGHVS and CDR2 FQNEAQ. The CDR3 has 16 residues. The CDR3 protein is CASSPPRRTSSYEQYF. The CDR3 nucleotides are TGTGCCAGCAGCCCCCCACGTCGGACTAGCTCCTACGAGCAGTACTTC.

This clone was seen only a few times. The V and J genes are TRBV4-3 and TRBJ2-5, with 14 bases aligning to TRBD2. The length of the CDR3 is 17 residues. The J segment lost 3 bases and the V segment lost 2 bases, leaving 5 bases of the junction unmatched. From germline, CDR1 is LGHNA and CDR2 YSLEER. The CDR3: CASSQKGTSGREETQYF. DNA of the CDR3: TGCGCCAGCAGCCAAAAAGGGACTAGCGGGAGAGAAGAGACCCAGTACTTC.

In DNA form, the CDR3 reads TGTGCCAGCAGCTTAGTTGGTAGCGTAGGCTCCTACGAGCAGTACTTC. Translating gives CASSLVGSVGSYEQYF. The rearrangement links TRBV11-3 to TRBJ2-7; perhaps TRBD2 as D (5 bases). The CDR3 covers 16 residues. The V end was cut by 1 base, the J end by 0 bases, with 13 bases between. Germline assignment: CDR1 SGHNT and CDR2 YENEEA.

This clone was seen a handful of times. The chain's CDR3 is CASSEITGGRSPLHF. The CDR3 DNA reads TGTGCCAGCAGTGAAATTACAGGGGGCAGATCACCCCTCCACTTT. The chain recombines TRBV2 with TRBJ1-6; 9 nucleotides agree with TRBD1. V trimming: 2 bases; J trimming: 10 bases; junction bases outside the gene matches: 6. Germline V lookup: CDR1 SNHLY, CDR2 FYNNEI. The CDR3 runs to 15 residues.

The chain recombines TRBV28 with TRBJ1-5; 12 nucleotides line up with TRBD1. CDR1 is MDHEN, CDR2 SYDVKM, per germline. This CDR3 comprises 17 residues. After removal of 4 bases from V and 5 bases from J, the junction contained 9 bases not matched to a gene. CDR3 loop: CASSSGTGGGSYQPQHF. The DNA of the CDR3 is TGTGCCAGCAGTTCCGGGACAGGGGGCGGAAGTTATCAGCCCCAGCATTTT.

The count of this clone is one. The chain has TRBV2 and TRBJ2-1; D may be TRBD2 (5 bases). The germline CDR1 and CDR2 sequences are SNHLY and FYNNEI. V was pared by 3 bases and J by 5 bases, with 14 bases between. CDR3 length: 15 amino acids. The CDR3 DNA reads as TGTGCCAGCAGTGACGCGGGCCACCCAAACAATGAGCAGTTCTTC. Protein product: CASSDAGHPNNEQFF.

This clone was counted a few times. The gene calls are TRBV19 and TRBJ2-3, with 12 nucleotides matching TRBD2. Trimming at V came to 5 bases and at J to 2 bases, leaving 2 bases not matched to a gene. The length of the CDR3 is 15 residues. Germline CDR1 is LNHDA and CDR2 is SQIVND (reference sequence). The CDR3 DNA sequence: TGTGCCAGTAGTGCTAGCGGGGGGGTCACAGATACGCAGTATTTT. This sequence encodes CASSASGGVTDTQYF.

The chain couples TRBV6-1 to TRBJ1-3; D gene unclear. The V gene lost 3 bases and the J gene lost 2 bases, with 14 bases spanning the gap. CDR1 is MNHNS, CDR2 SASEGT, per germline. This CDR3 has 16 amino acids. The CDR3 coding sequence is TGTGCCAGCAGTGAGGGCCCCAGGCCCCCTGGAAACACCATATATTTT. This translates into CASSEGPRPPGNTIYF.